This T cell receptor (beta chain) came from a study of blood T cells in healthy people across ages. Study outcomes and limitations: The fall in TCR beta diversity per million T cells was roughly linear with age.

V lost 3 bases and J lost 0, with 12 bases in between. The CDR3 loop spans 15 amino acids. The V gene's germline CDR1 is MDHEN and CDR2 SYDVKM. The authors ran a second PCR of about 6 to 11 cycles using a sample-barcoded 5' primer and a J-beta primer mix. The authors tagged each cDNA molecule using a template-switch adaptor with 12 random nucleotides. Every sample gave at least 2.5 million paired-end reads containing CDR3. Each CDR3 protein is one row after TCRdb ran MiXCR on the 5' RACE reads. Of some 730,000 distinct CDR3 sequences detected, over 20% appear once; the ten largest clones hold around a fifth. Points on this clonotype: Its antigen is unknown.

The genes are TRBV28 and TRBJ2-7; D unclear. The source of this sequence is a man aged 65-85 years in good health. The sample was blood. CDR3 bases: TGTGCCAGCAGTTTGATGCGCCCGAGCTCCTACGAGCAGTACTTC. It yields the protein CASSLMRPSSYEQYF.